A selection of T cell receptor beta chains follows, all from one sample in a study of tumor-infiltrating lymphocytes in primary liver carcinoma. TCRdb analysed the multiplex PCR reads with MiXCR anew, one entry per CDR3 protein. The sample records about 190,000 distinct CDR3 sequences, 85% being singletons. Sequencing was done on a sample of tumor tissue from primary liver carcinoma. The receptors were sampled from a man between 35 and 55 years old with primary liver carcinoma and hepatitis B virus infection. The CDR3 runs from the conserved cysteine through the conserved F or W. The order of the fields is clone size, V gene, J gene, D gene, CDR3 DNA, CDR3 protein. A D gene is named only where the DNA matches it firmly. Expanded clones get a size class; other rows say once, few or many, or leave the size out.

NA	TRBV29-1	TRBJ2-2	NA	TGCAGCGTTGGGATTAGCGTGACGAACACCGGGGAGCTGTTTTTC	CSVGISVTNTGELFF
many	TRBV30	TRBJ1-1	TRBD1	TGTGCCTGGAGCCCGACAGGGCAATTGGCTGAAGCTTTCTTT	CAWSPTGQLAEAFF
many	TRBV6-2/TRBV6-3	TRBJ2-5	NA	TGTGCCAGCAGTTCCGGGGACTTTCAAGAGACCCAGTACTTC	CASSSGDFQETQYF
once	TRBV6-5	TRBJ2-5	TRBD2	TGTGCCAGCATTAAGAGATGCGGGAGTAGAGACCAGTACTTC	CASIKRCGSRDQYF
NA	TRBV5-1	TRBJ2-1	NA	TGCGCCAGCAGCTTCCGTGGGGCGGACAATGAGCAGTTATTC	CASSFRGADNEQLF
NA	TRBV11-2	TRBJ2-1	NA	TGTGCCAGCAGCTCCACTCCGGGTCGAGGGCAGTTCTTC	CASSSTPGRGQFF
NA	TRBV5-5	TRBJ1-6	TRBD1	TGTGCCCGTAGCCCTACCGGGACAGGTGATTCACCCCTCCACTTT	CARSPTGTGDSPLHF
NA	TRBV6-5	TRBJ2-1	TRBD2	TGTGCCAGCAGGTCCAGCGGGAAAGCTTACAATGGGCAGTTCTTC	CASRSSGKAYNGQFF
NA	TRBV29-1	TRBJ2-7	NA	TGCACCGTCATGACATCTGAGACCGGCACTCCCTACGAGCAGTACTTC	CTVMTSETGTPYEQYF
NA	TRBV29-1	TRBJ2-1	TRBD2	TGCAGCGTGTTGACTAGCAGGATGGGCAAAGAGCAGTTCTTC	CSVLTSRMGKEQFF
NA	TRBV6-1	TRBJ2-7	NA	TGTGCTACCGGCCCTCAGTACGAGCAGTACTTC	CATGPQYEQYF
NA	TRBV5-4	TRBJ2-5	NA	TGTGCCAACAGCTTGGCGTGGGGCCAAGAGACCCAGTACTTC	CANSLAWGQETQYF
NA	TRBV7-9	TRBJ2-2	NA	TGTGCCAGCTGCGCCGGGATAGGGATGGCAGGGGAGCTGTTTTTT	CASCAGIGMAGELFF
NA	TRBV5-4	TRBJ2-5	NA	TGTGCCAACAGCCCAGCACAGGTGGGGAAGACCCAGTATTTC	CANSPAQVGKTQYF
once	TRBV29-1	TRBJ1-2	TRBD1	TGCAGTGTCAAGACAGGGAGGGAGGGCTACACCTTC	CSVKTGREGYTF
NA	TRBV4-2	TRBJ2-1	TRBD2	TGTGTGAGCAGCCAGCGGGGACTGTACAATGAGCAGTTCTTC	CVSSQRGLYNEQFF
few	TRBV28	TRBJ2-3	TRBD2	TGTGTCAGCAGTTTAGCGGGAGGGACGACAGATACGCAGTATTTT	CVSSLAGGTTDTQYF
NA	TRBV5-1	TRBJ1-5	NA	TGCGCCAGCAGCTTTGGACTCCGACTGGAAACCCTAACAGATATGCAGCATTTT	CASSFGLRLETLTDMQHF
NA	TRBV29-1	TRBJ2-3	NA	TGCAGCGTTGGTGTCAGGAGGGCTACGCAGTATTTT	CSVGVRRATQYF
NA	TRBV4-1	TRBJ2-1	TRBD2	TGCGCCAGCAGCCATACTAGCGATGGGCAGTTCTTC	CASSHTSDGQFF
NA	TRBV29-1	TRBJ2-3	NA	TGCAGCGGCGCGGCCCAGGGCGTAACAGATACGCAGTATTTT	CSGAAQGVTDTQYF
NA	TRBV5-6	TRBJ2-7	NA	TGTGCCAGCAGCGACGCGGGACACCTAGTCTACGAGCAGCACTTC	CASSDAGHLVYEQHF
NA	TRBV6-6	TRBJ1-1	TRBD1	TGTGCCAGCAGTGGGACAGGAGTAAGGAATGAAGCTTCCTTT	CASSGTGVRNEASF
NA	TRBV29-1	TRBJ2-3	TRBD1	TGCAGCGTTCAACAGGGGACATCCACAGATACGCAGTATTTT	CSVQQGTSTDTQYF
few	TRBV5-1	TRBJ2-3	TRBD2	TGCGCCAGCAGCCGGGGGGGGGACTGGAGCACAGATACGCAGTATTTT	CASSRGGDWSTDTQYF
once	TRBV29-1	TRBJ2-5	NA	TGCAGCGTTGAAGTATCCCAGACCCAATACTTC	CSVEVSQTQYF
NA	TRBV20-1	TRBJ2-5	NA	TGCAGTGCTAGCGGTTATAGCGCCCAAGAGACCCAATACTTC	CSASGYSAQETQYF
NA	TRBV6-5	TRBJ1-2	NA	TGTGCCAGCAGTTACTCGGGGACATGGTCCAACTATAGCTACACCTTC	CASSYSGTWSNYSYTF
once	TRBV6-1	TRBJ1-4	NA	TGTGCCAGCAGTGAAGCGAGGGTTGCAACAAATGAAAAACTGTTTTTT	CASSEARVATNEKLFF
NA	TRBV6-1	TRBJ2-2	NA	TGTCCCAGCAGTAACACCGGGGGGACACCCGGGGAACTGTTTTTT	CPSSNTGGTPGELFF
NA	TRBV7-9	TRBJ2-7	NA	TGTGCCAGTAGCTTCTTCAGGGTCACCCCCAGCGAGCAGTACTTC	CASSFFRVTPSEQYF
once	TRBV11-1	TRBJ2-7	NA	TGTGCCAGCAAGGGGGAGCGATCCTATGAGCAGTACTTC	CASKGERSYEQYF
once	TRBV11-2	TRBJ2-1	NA	TGTGCCAGCTGCTTTGACTGGGAGCAGTCCTTC	CASCFDWEQSF
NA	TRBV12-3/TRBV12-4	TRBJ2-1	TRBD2	TGTGCCAGCAGTTCAGTAGCGGGAGTGGGTAATGAGCAATTCTTC	CASSSVAGVGNEQFF
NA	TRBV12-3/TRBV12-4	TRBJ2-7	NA	TGTGCCAGCAGTTTTGGTGGGGCGGCTTCCTACGAGCAGTACTTC	CASSFGGAASYEQYF
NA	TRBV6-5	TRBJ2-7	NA	TGTGCCTGCAGGGCGGGACAGTGGTTTTGGGAGCAGTACTTC	CACRAGQWFWEQYF
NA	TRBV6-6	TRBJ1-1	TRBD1	TGTGCCTGCAGAACAGGGGGGACTACTGAAACTTTCTTT	CACRTGGTTETFF
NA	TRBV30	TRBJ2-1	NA	TGTACCTGGAATTTTGTAAATGAACAGTTTTTC	CTWNFVNEQFF
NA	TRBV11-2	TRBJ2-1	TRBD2	TGTGCCAGCACAGGTAGCGGGAGCCCGCAGAGCTTTGAGCAGTTCTTC	CASTGSGSPQSFEQFF
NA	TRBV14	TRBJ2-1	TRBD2	TGTGCCAGCAGCCAAGACGGGACTAGCGGGAATCCCCACTATGAGCAGTTCTTC	CASSQDGTSGNPHYEQFF
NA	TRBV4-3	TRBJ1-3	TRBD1	TGCGCCAGCCGCCAAGCACTGGGACAGGGGGCTGGAAACACCATATACTTT	CASRQALGQGAGNTIYF
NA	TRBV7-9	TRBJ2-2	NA	TGTGCCAGTAGCGCCAGGGCAGGGATGGCAGGGGAGCTGTTTTTT	CASSARAGMAGELFF
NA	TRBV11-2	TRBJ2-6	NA	TGTGCCAGCAGCATGAGGGGGGACAGAGGCATTTCCCTCTCTGGGGCCAACGTCCTGACTTTC	CASSMRGDRGISLSGANVLTF